This T cell receptor beta chain was recovered during a study of T cell responses to AZD1222 COVID-19 vaccine. This table comes from immunoSEQ multiplex PCR, and its TCRdb copy is limited to in-frame clones, with some not included. The sample lists some 160,000 clones; around 94% were seen once. There are 12 residues in the CDR3. V lost 0 bases and J lost 7, with 7 bases in between. Germline V gives CDR1 SGDLS, CDR2 YYNGEE. The sample was peripheral blood, taken on day 0 of AZD1222 vaccination. The receptor was derived from an adult in good health. This chain joins TRBV9 and TRBJ1-1; D gene unclear. In DNA, the CDR3 is TGTGCCAGCAGCGTAGTTGATGGTGAAGCTTTCTTT. This sequence encodes CASSVVDGEAFF.